Sequencing of this T cell receptor (beta chain) was carried out in a study of cytomegalovirus exposure and HLA in healthy donors. Of note for this clone: The target antigen is unknown.

PCR amplification relied on 60 Vbeta primers (plus 13 Jbeta primers). Sequenced by immunoSEQ multiplex PCR; TCRdb stores in-frame clones only, minus some. The table has around 160,000 clones, 80% seen once. Broader study findings: TCR beta V segments were, for the most part, productive about 87% or about 30% of the time in an earlier analysis. Presence/absence analyses rested on an assumption that sequencing depth was roughly uniform across donors. TCR beta V- and J-gene trimming was later associated with a missense DCLRE1C variant. At a 0.05 false discovery rate, a later analysis found 18,000 or so TCR beta sequences to be associated with HLA alleles.

The sample was PBMCs. This TCR derives from a young man in good health and CMV-seropositive.

The CDR3, as DNA: TGCGCCAGCAAGGGGGTTGGTGGGGGGGCCGCCTACGAGCAGTACTTC. Its translation: CASKGVGGGAAYEQYF. The chain carries TRBV10-2 and TRBJ2-7, with D maybe TRBD2 (7 bases). V was clipped by 7 bases and J by 2 bases, with 21 bases between them. CDR3 size: 16 residues. Germline-derived CDR1 and CDR2 are WSHSY and SAAADI.